Here is one T cell receptor beta chain with its context. Its antigen is unknown. No base qualities exist here, and no much larger clone lies one base off it. TCR beta CDR3 regions were amplified by multiplex PCR using the immunoSEQ immune profiling system, following the manufacturer's instructions. Sequencing was performed on an Illumina NextSeq system. In the paper's pipeline: Sequence data were processed on the immunoSEQ Analyzer platform, and clonality was computed as the square root of Simpson's index of productive rearrangements. Jensen-Shannon distance served as the measure of similarity in V and J usage, while OLGA was used to compute CDR3 generation probabilities. Shared CDR3 sequences were searched against the immuneACCESS database (August 2020) and VDJdb (December 2020). Held by TCRdb, this immuneACCESS table contains in-frame sequences only and omits some clones. Under half of the omission traces to an unresolved V gene where checked; the cause of the rest is unknown. Clone size and the V and J calls come from that table; the DNA yielded D and trimming. Recorded for this sample are a few thousand clones; approximately 96% of them occurred a single time. The ten largest clones add up to around 2.7% of the sample.

The sample comes from a study of monozygotic twins with cystic fibrosis (dated by TCRdb to 2020 to 2023). With regard to the full study: Barcoded libraries were prepared with roughly 15 PCR cycles from three micrograms of fragmented DNA. Ten female and six male twin pairs, aged about 2.0 to 40 years (median approximately 9.1 years) and mostly children and adolescents, were included in the cohort. Data for three of the twin pairs had been reported previously in another context. Twins were ranked among some 1,100 cohort participants for weight-for-height and FEVPerc (FEV1 disease centile) at the day of blood sampling. To gauge how much genetics shapes V and J gene usage, the researchers compared TCR beta repertoires both within and across 16 monozygotic twin pairs who have cystic fibrosis.

As encoded in the germline V gene, CDR1 is MNHNS while CDR2 is SASEGT. The V and J ends are trimmed by 4 bases and 4 bases, leaving 14 bases between them. The CDR3, from cysteine to phenylalanine, totals 14 residues. Just CDR3 DNA is preserved here, 42 bases in frame from base 1. The twin pairs came from the European Cystic Fibrosis Twin and Sibling Study Cohort, a cohort that recruited patients from about 160 CF clinics across 14 European countries. Zygosity and CFTR genotype were verified in-house, with zygosity tested by multiplex PCR of nine short tandem repeat loci. Peripheral blood was taken from each twin, and clinical parameters were recorded on the day of blood sampling. Phenol/chloroform extraction was used to isolate genomic DNA from peripheral blood cells, and the DNA was then kept in TE buffer at 4 degrees C. Results the study describes overall, beyond this receptor: Only a small cohort was studied, and no association of shared CDR3 numbers with age, concordance or disease severity was found. Simpson clonality was generally low (median approximately 0.0095), suggesting a naive-dominated repertoire, with higher clonality in the most severely affected patients. V gene usage was most similar to the co-twin in 13 of 16 pairs, and J usage was most similar to the co-twin in 8 of 16 pairs, which suggests genetic constraints. Sharing of nucleotide-identical clonotypes was significantly greater within monozygotic CF twin pairs than between unrelated CF individuals (P = 0.000026, Mann-Whitney).

The sample comprised blood. The rearrangement joined TRBV6-1 to TRBJ2-7, with the D gene not clear enough to name. The receptor was derived from a boy aged 2 to 9 with cystic fibrosis. CDR3 reads: CASSGLGSIYEQYF. The sequenced DNA: TGTGCCAGCAGTGGGCTCGGGTCGATATACGAGCAGTACTTC.